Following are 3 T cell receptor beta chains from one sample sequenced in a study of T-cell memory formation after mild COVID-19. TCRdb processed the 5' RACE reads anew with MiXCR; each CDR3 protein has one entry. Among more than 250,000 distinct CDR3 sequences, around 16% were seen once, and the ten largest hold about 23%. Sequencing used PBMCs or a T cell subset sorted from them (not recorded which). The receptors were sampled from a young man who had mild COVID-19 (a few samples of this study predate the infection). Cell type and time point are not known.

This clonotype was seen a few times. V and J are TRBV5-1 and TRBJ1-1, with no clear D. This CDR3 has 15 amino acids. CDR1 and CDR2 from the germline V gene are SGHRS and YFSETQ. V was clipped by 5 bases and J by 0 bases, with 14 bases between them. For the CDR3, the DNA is TGCGCCAGCAGGCTCACGGATTATATGAACACTGAAGCTTTCTTT. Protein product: CASRLTDYMNTEAFF. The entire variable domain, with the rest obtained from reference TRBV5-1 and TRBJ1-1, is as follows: KAGVTQTPRYLIKTRGQQVTLSCSPISGHRSVSWYQQTPGQGLQFLFEYFSETQRNKGNFPGRFSGRQFSNSRSEMNVSTLELGDSALYLCASRLTDYMNTEAFFGQGTRLTVV.

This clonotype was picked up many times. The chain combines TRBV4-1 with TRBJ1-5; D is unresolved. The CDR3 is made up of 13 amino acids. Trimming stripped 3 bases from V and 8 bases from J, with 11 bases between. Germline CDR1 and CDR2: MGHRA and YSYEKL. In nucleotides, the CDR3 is TGCGCCAGCAGCCACGTACGAGAAAAGCCCCAGCATTTT. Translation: CASSHVREKPQHF.

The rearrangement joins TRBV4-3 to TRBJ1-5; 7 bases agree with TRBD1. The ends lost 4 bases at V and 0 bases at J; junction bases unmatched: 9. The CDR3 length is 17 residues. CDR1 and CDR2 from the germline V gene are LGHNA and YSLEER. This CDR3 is CASSLSYGTDSNQPQHF. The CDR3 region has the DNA TGCGCCAGCAGCCTCTCATACGGGACAGATAGCAATCAGCCCCAGCATTTT.